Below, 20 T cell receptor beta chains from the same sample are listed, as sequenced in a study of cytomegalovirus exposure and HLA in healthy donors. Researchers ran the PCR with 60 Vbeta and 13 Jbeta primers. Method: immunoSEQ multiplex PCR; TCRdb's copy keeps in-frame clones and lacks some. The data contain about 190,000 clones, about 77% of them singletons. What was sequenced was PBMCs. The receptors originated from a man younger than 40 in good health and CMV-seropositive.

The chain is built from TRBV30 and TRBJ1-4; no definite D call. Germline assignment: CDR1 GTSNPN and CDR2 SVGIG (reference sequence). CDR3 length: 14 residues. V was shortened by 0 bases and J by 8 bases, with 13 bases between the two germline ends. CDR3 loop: CAWSVRRSGEKLFF. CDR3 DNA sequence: TGTGCCTGGAGTGTACGACGGAGTGGCGAAAAACTGTTTTTT.

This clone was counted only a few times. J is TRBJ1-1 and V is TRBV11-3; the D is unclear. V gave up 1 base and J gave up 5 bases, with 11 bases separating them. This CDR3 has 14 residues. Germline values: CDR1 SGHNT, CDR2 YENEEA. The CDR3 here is CASSLGLSGTEAFF. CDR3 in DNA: TGTGCCAGCAGCTTAGGATTATCGGGAACTGAAGCTTTCTTT.

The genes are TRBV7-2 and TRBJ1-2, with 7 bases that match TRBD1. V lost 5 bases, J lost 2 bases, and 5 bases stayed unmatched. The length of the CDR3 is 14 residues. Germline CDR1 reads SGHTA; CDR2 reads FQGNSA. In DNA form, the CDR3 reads TGTGCCAGCAGCCCCCGGGACAGCAACTATGGCTACACCTTC. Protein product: CASSPRDSNYGYTF.

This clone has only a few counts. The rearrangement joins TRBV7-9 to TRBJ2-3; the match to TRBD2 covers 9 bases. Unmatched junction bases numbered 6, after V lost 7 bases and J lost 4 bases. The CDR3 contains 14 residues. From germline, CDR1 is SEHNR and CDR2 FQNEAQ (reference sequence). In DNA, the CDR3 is TGTGCCAGCAAATGGACTAGCGTGGCAGATACGCAGTATTTT. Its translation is CASKWTSVADTQYF. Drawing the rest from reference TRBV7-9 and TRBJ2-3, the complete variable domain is DTGVSQNPRHKITKRGQNVTFRCDPISEHNRLYWYRQTLGQGPEFLTYFQNEAQLEKSRLLSDRFSAERPKGSFSTLEIQRTEQGDSAMYLCASKWTSVADTQYFGPGTRLTVL.

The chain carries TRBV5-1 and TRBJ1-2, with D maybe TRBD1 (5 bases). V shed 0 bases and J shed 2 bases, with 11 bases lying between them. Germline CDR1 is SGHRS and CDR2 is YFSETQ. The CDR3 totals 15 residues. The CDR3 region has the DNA TGCGCCAGCAGCTTGGGGGCGACAGTGAACTATGGCTACACCTTC. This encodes CASSLGATVNYGYTF. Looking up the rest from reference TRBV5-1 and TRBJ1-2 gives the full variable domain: KAGVTQTPRYLIKTRGQQVTLSCSPISGHRSVSWYQQTPGQGLQFLFEYFSETQRNKGNFPGRFSGRQFSNSRSEMNVSTLELGDSALYLCASSLGATVNYGYTFGSGTRLTVV.

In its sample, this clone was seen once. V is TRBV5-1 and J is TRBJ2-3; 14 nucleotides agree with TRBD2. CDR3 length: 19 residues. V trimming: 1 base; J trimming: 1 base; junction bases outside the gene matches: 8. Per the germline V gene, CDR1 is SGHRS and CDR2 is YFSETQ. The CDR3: CASSLSPGTSGSGTDTQYF. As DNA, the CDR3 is TGCGCCAGCAGCTTGAGTCCCGGGACTAGCGGGAGTGGCACAGATACGCAGTATTTT.

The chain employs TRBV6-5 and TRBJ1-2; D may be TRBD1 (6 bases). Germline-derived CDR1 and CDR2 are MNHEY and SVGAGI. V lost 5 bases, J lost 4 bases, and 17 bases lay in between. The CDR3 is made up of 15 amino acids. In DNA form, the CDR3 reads TGTGCCAGCAGTCCCCGACCGACAGGTCCCTATGGCTACACCTTC. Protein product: CASSPRPTGPYGYTF.

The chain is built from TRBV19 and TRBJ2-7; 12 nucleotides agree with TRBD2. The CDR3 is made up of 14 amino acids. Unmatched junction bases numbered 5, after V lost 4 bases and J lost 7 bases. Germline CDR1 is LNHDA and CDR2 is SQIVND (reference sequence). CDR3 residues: CASSTTSGGTEQYF. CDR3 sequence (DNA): TGTGCCAGTAGTACGACTAGCGGGGGTACTGAGCAGTACTTC.

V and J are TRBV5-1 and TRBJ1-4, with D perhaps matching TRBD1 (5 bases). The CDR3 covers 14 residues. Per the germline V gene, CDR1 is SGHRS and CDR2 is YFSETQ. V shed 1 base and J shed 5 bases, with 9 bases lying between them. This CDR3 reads CASSLLDKNEKLFF. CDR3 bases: TGCGCCAGCAGCTTGCTGGACAAGAATGAAAAACTGTTTTTT.

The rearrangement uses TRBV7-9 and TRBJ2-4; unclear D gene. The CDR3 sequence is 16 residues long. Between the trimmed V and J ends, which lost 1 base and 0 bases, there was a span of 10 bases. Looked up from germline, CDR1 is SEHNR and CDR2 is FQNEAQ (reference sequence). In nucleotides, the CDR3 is TGTGCCAGCAGCTTAGTCGGCGGTTTAGCCAAAAACATTCAGTACTTC. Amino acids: CASSLVGGLAKNIQYF.

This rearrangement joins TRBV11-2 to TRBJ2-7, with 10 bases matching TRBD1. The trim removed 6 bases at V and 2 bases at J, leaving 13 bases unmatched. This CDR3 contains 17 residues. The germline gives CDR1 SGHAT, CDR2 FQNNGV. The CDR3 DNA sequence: TGTGCCAGCAGGAGCTTTACTGGGACAGGGGCTGCCTACGAGCAGTACTTC. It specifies CASRSFTGTGAAYEQYF.

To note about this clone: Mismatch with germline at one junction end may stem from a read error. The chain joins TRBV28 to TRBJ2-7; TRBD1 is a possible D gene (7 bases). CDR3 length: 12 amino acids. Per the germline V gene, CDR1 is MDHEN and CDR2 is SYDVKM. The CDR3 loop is CASGFQGGEGDF. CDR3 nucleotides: TGTGCCAGCGGGTTTCAGGGGGGAGAGGGGGACTTC.

CDR3 protein: CASSLVALAGAFNEQFF. DNA of the CDR3: TGTGCCAGCAGCTTAGTGGCATTAGCGGGCGCCTTTAATGAGCAGTTCTTC. The gene calls are TRBV11-1 and TRBJ2-1, with TRBD2 identical over 7 bases. CDR1 SGHAT and CDR2 FQDESV come from the germline V gene (reference sequence). V gave up 1 base and J gave up 7 bases; unmatched junction bases: 13. CDR3 length: 17 amino acids.

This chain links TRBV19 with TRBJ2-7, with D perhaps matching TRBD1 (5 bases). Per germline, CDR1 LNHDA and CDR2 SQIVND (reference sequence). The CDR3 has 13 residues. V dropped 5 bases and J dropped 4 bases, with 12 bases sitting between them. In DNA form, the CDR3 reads TGTGCCAGTAGTCCTCAGGGTGGGTACGAGCAGTACTTC. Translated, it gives CASSPQGGYEQYF.

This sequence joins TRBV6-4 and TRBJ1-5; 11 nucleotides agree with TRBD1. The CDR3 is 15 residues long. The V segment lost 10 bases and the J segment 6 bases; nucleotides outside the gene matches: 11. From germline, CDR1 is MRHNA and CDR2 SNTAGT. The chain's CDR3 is CATSQTGTGGQPQHF. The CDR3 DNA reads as TGTGCCACCTCCCAAACCGGGACAGGGGGTCAGCCCCAGCATTTT.

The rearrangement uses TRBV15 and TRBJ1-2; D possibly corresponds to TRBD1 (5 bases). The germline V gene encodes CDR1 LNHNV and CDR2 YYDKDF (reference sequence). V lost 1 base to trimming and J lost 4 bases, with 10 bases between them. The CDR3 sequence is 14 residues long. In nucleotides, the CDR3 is TGTGCCACCAGCAGAGGCGGACAAACCTATGGCTACACCTTC. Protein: CATSRGGQTYGYTF.

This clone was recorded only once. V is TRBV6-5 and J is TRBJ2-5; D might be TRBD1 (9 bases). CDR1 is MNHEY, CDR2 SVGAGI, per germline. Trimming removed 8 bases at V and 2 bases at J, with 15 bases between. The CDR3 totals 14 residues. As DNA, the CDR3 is TGTGCCAGCCCGGGGGGGACAGGGCAAGAGACCCAGTACTTC. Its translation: CASPGGTGQETQYF.

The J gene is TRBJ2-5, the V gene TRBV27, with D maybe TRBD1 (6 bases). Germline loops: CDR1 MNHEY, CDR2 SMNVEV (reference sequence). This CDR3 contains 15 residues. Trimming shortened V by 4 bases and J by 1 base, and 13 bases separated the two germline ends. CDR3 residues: CASSSTGMPQETQYF. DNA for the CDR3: TGTGCCAGCAGTTCCACAGGGATGCCCCAAGAGACCCAGTACTTC.

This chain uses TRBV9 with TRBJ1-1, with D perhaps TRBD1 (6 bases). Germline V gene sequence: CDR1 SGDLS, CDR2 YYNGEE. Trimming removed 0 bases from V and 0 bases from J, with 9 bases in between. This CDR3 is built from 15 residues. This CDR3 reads CASSVDPGVNTEAFF. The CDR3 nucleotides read TGTGCCAGCAGCGTAGACCCAGGGGTGAACACTGAAGCTTTCTTT.

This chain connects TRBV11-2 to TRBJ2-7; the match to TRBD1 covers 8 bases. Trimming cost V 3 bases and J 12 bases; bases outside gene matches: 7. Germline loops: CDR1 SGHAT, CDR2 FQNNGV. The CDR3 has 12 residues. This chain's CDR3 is CASSFRGQGRYF. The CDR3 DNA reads TGTGCCAGCAGCTTCCGAGGACAGGGTCGGTACTTC.